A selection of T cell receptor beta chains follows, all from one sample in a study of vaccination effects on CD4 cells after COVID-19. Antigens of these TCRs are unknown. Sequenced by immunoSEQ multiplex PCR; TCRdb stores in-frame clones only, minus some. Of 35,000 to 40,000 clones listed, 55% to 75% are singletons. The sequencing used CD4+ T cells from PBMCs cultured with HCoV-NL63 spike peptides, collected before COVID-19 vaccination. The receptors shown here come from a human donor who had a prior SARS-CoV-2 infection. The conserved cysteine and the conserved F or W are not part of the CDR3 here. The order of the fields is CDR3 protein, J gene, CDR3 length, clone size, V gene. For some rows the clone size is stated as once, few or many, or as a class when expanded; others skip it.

CDR3 protein: ASSPALGVEQF; J gene: TRBJ2-1; CDR3 length: 11; clone size: NA; V gene: TRBV18
CDR3 protein: ASSLVIAWRDTEAF; J gene: TRBJ1-1; CDR3 length: 14; clone size: NA; V gene: TRBV5-6
CDR3 protein: ASSQTDRKNYGYT; J gene: TRBJ1-2; CDR3 length: 13; clone size: NA; V gene: TRBV3-1/TRBV3-2
CDR3 protein: ASSYQQPYRYGYT; J gene: TRBJ1-2; CDR3 length: 13; clone size: NA; V gene: TRBV6-5
CDR3 protein: ASSVGTAISYEQY; J gene: TRBJ2-7; CDR3 length: 13; clone size: NA; V gene: TRBV7-2
CDR3 protein: ASQLAGVDNEQF; J gene: TRBJ2-1; CDR3 length: 12; clone size: NA; V gene: TRBV2
CDR3 protein: AIRAGQGASGANVLT; J gene: TRBJ2-6; CDR3 length: 15; clone size: NA; V gene: TRBV10-3
CDR3 protein: ASSSPPGLGADTQY; J gene: TRBJ2-3; CDR3 length: 14; clone size: NA; V gene: TRBV5-4
CDR3 protein: ASTRGGWREMNTEAF; J gene: TRBJ1-1; CDR3 length: 15; clone size: NA; V gene: TRBV19
CDR3 protein: ASSEFNLAGNNEQF; J gene: TRBJ2-1; CDR3 length: 14; clone size: NA; V gene: TRBV2
CDR3 protein: ASSLDGLGDRDNEQF; J gene: TRBJ2-1; CDR3 length: 15; clone size: NA; V gene: TRBV5-1
CDR3 protein: ASSLDSNTGELF; J gene: TRBJ2-2; CDR3 length: 12; clone size: NA; V gene: TRBV11-3
CDR3 protein: AISDRAVQETQY; J gene: TRBJ2-5; CDR3 length: 12; clone size: NA; V gene: TRBV10-3
CDR3 protein: ASSLVAASGYNEQF; J gene: TRBJ2-1; CDR3 length: 14; clone size: once; V gene: TRBV7-3
CDR3 protein: ASSERPTTGELF; J gene: TRBJ2-2; CDR3 length: 12; clone size: NA; V gene: TRBV6-1
CDR3 protein: ASSLQDRGFFNEQF; J gene: TRBJ2-1; CDR3 length: 14; clone size: NA; V gene: TRBV5-1
CDR3 protein: ASSSNRGQETQY; J gene: TRBJ2-5; CDR3 length: 12; clone size: NA; V gene: TRBV7-2
CDR3 protein: ASSSDRSGELF; J gene: TRBJ2-2; CDR3 length: 11; clone size: once; V gene: TRBV12-3/TRBV12-4
CDR3 protein: ASSLDGSTSYEQY; J gene: TRBJ2-7; CDR3 length: 13; clone size: NA; V gene: TRBV5-1
CDR3 protein: ASSVDTEAF; J gene: TRBJ1-1; CDR3 length: 9; clone size: few; V gene: TRBV2
CDR3 protein: ASSARGGAWDEQF; J gene: TRBJ2-1; CDR3 length: 13; clone size: NA; V gene: TRBV27
CDR3 protein: ATSPGDTDSEPQH; J gene: TRBJ1-5; CDR3 length: 13; clone size: NA; V gene: TRBV24-1
CDR3 protein: ASSLGTATSYEQY; J gene: TRBJ2-7; CDR3 length: 13; clone size: NA; V gene: TRBV5-4
CDR3 protein: ASIEGGVNTGELF; J gene: TRBJ2-2; CDR3 length: 13; clone size: NA; V gene: TRBV28
CDR3 protein: ASSELQGGGAQY; J gene: TRBJ2-5; CDR3 length: 12; clone size: NA; V gene: TRBV2
CDR3 protein: ASSYPPSDYGQETQY; J gene: TRBJ2-5; CDR3 length: 15; clone size: NA; V gene: TRBV6-2/TRBV6-3
CDR3 protein: ASSLRTGGSEKLF; J gene: TRBJ1-4; CDR3 length: 13; clone size: NA; V gene: TRBV7-2
CDR3 protein: ASSREWGGRFQETQY; J gene: TRBJ2-5; CDR3 length: 15; clone size: NA; V gene: TRBV10-1
CDR3 protein: ASSRGQRNTEAF; J gene: TRBJ1-1; CDR3 length: 12; clone size: NA; V gene: TRBV5-1
CDR3 protein: ASSAGLAGGETQY; J gene: TRBJ2-5; CDR3 length: 13; clone size: NA; V gene: TRBV11-3
CDR3 protein: ASSFEPYQPQH; J gene: TRBJ1-5; CDR3 length: 11; clone size: NA; V gene: TRBV12-3/TRBV12-4
CDR3 protein: ASSRGQGDYGYT; J gene: TRBJ1-2; CDR3 length: 12; clone size: NA; V gene: TRBV6-5
CDR3 protein: SVKQGMGGELF; J gene: TRBJ2-2; CDR3 length: 11; clone size: NA; V gene: TRBV29-1
CDR3 protein: ASSWTGAEKLF; J gene: TRBJ1-4; CDR3 length: 11; clone size: NA; V gene: TRBV6-5
CDR3 protein: ATSGPGPRNEQF; J gene: TRBJ2-1; CDR3 length: 12; clone size: NA; V gene: TRBV24-1
CDR3 protein: ASSLGLGETQY; J gene: TRBJ2-5; CDR3 length: 11; clone size: NA; V gene: TRBV28
CDR3 protein: ASSLPPRGSGNTIY; J gene: TRBJ1-3; CDR3 length: 14; clone size: NA; V gene: TRBV7-2
CDR3 protein: ASSLNREGEKLF; J gene: TRBJ1-4; CDR3 length: 12; clone size: NA; V gene: TRBV5-4
CDR3 protein: ASSLGSAGELF; J gene: TRBJ2-2; CDR3 length: 11; clone size: NA; V gene: TRBV7-2
CDR3 protein: ASSLAPAGNTDTQY; J gene: TRBJ2-3; CDR3 length: 14; clone size: NA; V gene: TRBV7-2
CDR3 protein: ASSLGGPLIDT; J gene: TRBJ1-2; CDR3 length: 11; clone size: NA; V gene: TRBV7-9
CDR3 protein: ASRPGLAGSYEQY; J gene: TRBJ2-7; CDR3 length: 13; clone size: NA; V gene: TRBV7-2
CDR3 protein: ASSRREGYTGELF; J gene: TRBJ2-2; CDR3 length: 13; clone size: NA; V gene: TRBV6-5
CDR3 protein: ASSLATYAINEQF; J gene: TRBJ2-1; CDR3 length: 13; clone size: NA; V gene: TRBV11-3
CDR3 protein: ASSNREAGRSYEQY; J gene: TRBJ2-7; CDR3 length: 14; clone size: NA; V gene: TRBV5-6
CDR3 protein: AWSVLTLGAYGYT; J gene: TRBJ1-2; CDR3 length: 13; clone size: NA; V gene: TRBV30
CDR3 protein: ASSLARNRNEQF; J gene: TRBJ2-1; CDR3 length: 12; clone size: NA; V gene: TRBV7-2
CDR3 protein: SASPPLGTSGGFQETQY; J gene: TRBJ2-5; CDR3 length: 17; clone size: NA; V gene: TRBV20-1
CDR3 protein: ASSNDRVKRDNEQF; J gene: TRBJ2-1; CDR3 length: 14; clone size: NA; V gene: TRBV19
CDR3 protein: ASEGAGGLEQY; J gene: TRBJ2-7; CDR3 length: 11; clone size: NA; V gene: TRBV18